This passage covers 18 T cell receptor beta chains from one sample sequenced in a study of molecular identifiers for immune sequencing clone quantification. TCRdb independently ran MiXCR on the PCR reads; one entry per CDR3 protein. The top ten hold 0.7% to 0.95% of the sample, which has over 550,000 distinct CDR3 sequences, less than 30% seen once. The material sequenced was naive CD8+ T cells from blood, with Jurkat cell RNA spiked in. Subset given: FACS-sorted CD8+CD4-CCR7+CD45RA+ naive T cells. The receptors come from a human donor in good health. Some libraries in this study had Jurkat cell RNA spiked in.

V usage is TRBV15 and J usage is TRBJ2-2; no clear D gene. The CDR3 contains 13 residues. Germline V gives CDR1 LNHNV, CDR2 YYDKDF (reference sequence). Trimming took off 8 bases at V and 1 base at J, with 8 bases between the two ends. CDR3 in DNA: TGTGCCACCGGGGTGGGGAACACCGGGGAGCTGTTTTTT. Its protein is CATGVGNTGELFF.

This clonotype was detected many times. Compared with germline, one end of the junction differs, possibly owing to a read error. In nucleotides, the CDR3 is TGTGCCAGCAGCCAAGGACCCAGCTCCTACGAGCAGTACTTC. This gives the protein CASSQGPSSYEQYF. The chain uses TRBV4-1 and TRBJ2-7; no clear D gene. Germline CDR1 is MGHRA and CDR2 is YSYEKL. The CDR3 is made up of 14 amino acids.

This clonotype was counted ten times or more. The chain couples TRBV19 to TRBJ2-7; 11 bases map to TRBD2. The CDR3 runs to 15 residues. The V gene end was trimmed by 3 bases and the J gene end by 0 bases; junction bases not matched to a gene: 1. Germline V CDR1 and CDR2: LNHDA, SQIVND (reference sequence). DNA for the CDR3: TGTGCCAGTAGTATTACTAGCGGGAGCTCCTACGAGCAGTACTTC. The encoded protein is CASSITSGSSYEQYF.

Concerning this clonotype: Sequence at one end of the junction differs from germline and may be a read error. J is TRBJ1-5 and V is TRBV27; D not resolved. CDR1 and CDR2 (germline): MNHEY, SMNVEV (reference sequence). CDR3 size: 13 residues. This CDR3 reads CAGSLMANQPQHF. CDR3 coding DNA: TGTGCCGGCAGTTTAATGGCCAATCAGCCCCAGCATTTT.

This clonotype was found a few times. For the CDR3, the DNA is TGTGCCAGCTCACCAGTCCCCTCAGCGGGAGCCTACAATGAGCAGTTCTTC. Amino acids: CASSPVPSAGAYNEQFF. The chain couples TRBV18 to TRBJ2-1, with TRBD2 identical over 8 bases. The CDR3 spans 17 residues. Germline CDR1 KGHSH, CDR2 LQKENI. Trimming took 2 bases from V and 2 from J; bases not matched to a gene: 8.

For this clonotype: This clone may be a read error of a much larger clone one base away. The chain links TRBV7-9 to TRBJ2-5; D possibly corresponds to TRBD2 (5 bases). There are 14 residues in the CDR3. V lost 8 bases to trimming and J lost 4 bases, with 17 bases between them. From germline, CDR1 is SEHNR and CDR2 FQNEAQ (reference sequence). This CDR3 reads CASGGRGLGETQYF. Written as DNA, the CDR3 is TGTGCCAGCGGCGGAAGAGGGCTAGGAGAGACCCAGTACTTC.

CDR3 DNA sequence: TGCGCCAGCAGCCAAGATTCGGTAGGGCAGACGAATGAAAAACTGTTTTTT. Its protein product is CASSQDSVGQTNEKLFF. The chain links TRBV4-3 to TRBJ1-4, with D hard to call. Germline V gene data show CDR1 as LGHNA and CDR2 as YSLEER. V lost 0 bases, J lost 5 bases, and 16 bases lay in between. The CDR3 contains 17 residues.

This clonotype was counted at least ten times. The gene calls are TRBV19 and TRBJ2-1; TRBD1 agrees at 8 bases. The CDR3 loop spans 15 amino acids. From germline, CDR1 is LNHDA and CDR2 SQIVND (reference sequence). With V trimmed by 5 bases and J by 0 bases, 3 bases remained unmatched. The CDR3 nucleotides are TGTGCCAGTAGTCTAGGACAGGGCTCCTACAATGAGCAGTTCTTC. Its protein product is CASSLGQGSYNEQFF.

This clonotype was counted ten times or more. The chain joins TRBV24-1 to TRBJ1-1, with D unclear. The V gene lost 7 bases and the J gene lost 1 base, with 12 bases spanning the gap. The CDR3 runs 14 residues. Germline values: CDR1 KGHDR, CDR2 SFDVKD. As DNA, the CDR3 is TGTGCCACCAGGGGATCTTGGGAGAACACTGAAGCTTTCTTT. Its translation: CATRGSWENTEAFF.

In its sample, this clonotype was seen a few times. The gene calls are TRBV5-6 and TRBJ2-7, with a weak D call TRBD1 (6 bases). The CDR3 is 13 residues long. The germline gives CDR1 SGHDT, CDR2 YYEEEE. Trimming pared 4 bases from V and 5 bases from J, leaving 13 bases between. CDR3 in DNA: TGTGCCAGCAGCCCCCGGACAGTGGACGAGCAGTACTTC. It yields the protein CASSPRTVDEQYF.

This clonotype came up a few times. V is TRBV19 and J is TRBJ2-3; D is ambiguous. The germline gives CDR1 LNHDA, CDR2 SQIVND (reference sequence). V lost 3 bases and J 1 base, leaving 11 bases between the germline ends. The CDR3 length is 15 residues. CDR3 DNA: TGTGCCAGTAGTATCGTCCTAATTGGCACAGATACGCAGTATTTT. It codes for CASSIVLIGTDTQYF.

This clonotype was seen ten or more times. The chain recombines TRBV4-3 with TRBJ2-7; D gene ambiguous. Trimming stripped 6 bases from V and 3 bases from J, with 12 bases between. Germline V gene data show CDR1 as LGHNA and CDR2 as YSLEER. The CDR3 runs 13 residues. The CDR3: CASSAWRNYEQYF. For the CDR3, the DNA is TGCGCCAGCAGTGCCTGGCGCAACTACGAGCAGTACTTC.

This clonotype was counted between two and nine times. The chain uses TRBV15 and TRBJ2-1; 7 bases align to TRBD2. J gave up 5 bases and V 1 base, and 5 bases lay outside the gene matches. CDR3 length: 15 amino acids. Per the germline V gene, CDR1 is LNHNV and CDR2 is YYDKDF (reference sequence). The CDR3 region is CATSRVWAGDNEQFF. The CDR3 nucleotides are TGTGCCACCAGCAGAGTGTGGGCGGGGGACAATGAGCAGTTCTTC.

This chain connects TRBV12-3 or TRBV12-4 to TRBJ1-2; D perhaps matches TRBD1 (6 bases). With 3 bases removed from V and 3 bases from J, the gap between germline ends came to 8 bases. CDR3 length: 13 residues. The CDR3 region has the DNA TGTGCCAGCAGTTTCAGGACAGACTATGGCTACACCTTC. Translation: CASSFRTDYGYTF.

This clonotype was found many times. The V gene is TRBV9, the J gene TRBJ2-5, with D possibly matching TRBD2 (5 bases). The V end was cut by 0 bases, the J end by 4 bases, with 10 bases between. The germline V gene has CDR1 SGDLS and CDR2 YYNGEE. The CDR3 totals 14 residues. The CDR3 loop is CASSVEVSVETQYF. The CDR3, as DNA: TGTGCCAGCAGCGTAGAAGTTAGCGTAGAGACCCAGTACTTC.

A note on this clonotype: This may be a read error: a much more frequent sequence differs by one nucleotide. The rearrangement uses TRBV3-1 and TRBJ1-4, with TRBD1 as a possible D gene (5 bases). This CDR3 is 15 amino acids long. CDR1 is LGHDT, CDR2 YNNKEL, per germline (reference sequence). The CDR3 here is CAGRNLSQGDEKLFF. CDR3 in DNA: TGTGCCGGCAGGAACTTAAGTCAGGGAGATGAAAAACTGTTTTTT.

This clonotype has a handful of counts. The V gene is TRBV7-2, the J gene TRBJ2-5; D remains ambiguous. Looked up from germline, CDR1 is SGHTA and CDR2 is FQGNSA. Trimming stripped 1 base from V and 3 bases from J, with 9 bases between. The CDR3 is 14 residues long. The CDR3 DNA is TGTGCCAGCAGCTTAGTTCCAGATAAAGAGACCCAGTACTTC. Residues: CASSLVPDKETQYF.

The gene calls are TRBV28 and TRBJ2-7, with TRBD2 as a possible D gene (5 bases). The germline CDR1 and CDR2 sequences are MDHEN and SYDVKM. V was shortened by 4 bases and J by 1 base, with 11 bases between the two germline ends. There are 14 residues in the CDR3. The CDR3 protein is CASSSAGESYEQYF. In nucleotides, the CDR3 is TGTGCCAGCAGTTCCGCCGGGGAATCCTACGAGCAGTACTTC.